This paragraph covers one T cell receptor beta chain sequence. In the source study's methods: Quantification of nucleated cells was approximated via reference gene primer amplification. Sequencing was performed with immunoSEQ multiplex PCR; in TCRdb, only in-frame clones are kept and a portion is missing. V, J and clone size are taken as reported in that table, and D and trimming were inferred from the DNA itself. This sample has just over 300,000 clones, with approximately 86% found just once. The data stem from a study of blood T cell repertoires in COVID-19. On the study more broadly: Samples of COVID-19 (acute and convalescent) were obtained from the United States, Italy and Spain. Sources were T cells, B-cell-depleted T cells, or PBMCs; the material itself was cDNA or gDNA.

CDR1 SGHNT and CDR2 YENEEA come from the germline V gene. The CDR3 contains 14 residues. Germline trimming cut 5 bases from V and 5 bases from J; bases unmatched to any gene: 9. Sequenced input: peripheral blood. This clonotype was sampled from a young man with active or convalescent COVID-19. The V and J genes are TRBV11-3 and TRBJ2-7, with 7 bases identical to TRBD1. The CDR3 region has the DNA TGTGCCAGCAGCGTTTCAAACGACAGGGACGAGCAGTACTTC. This codes for CASSVSNDRDEQYF.